What follows are 3 T cell receptor beta chains derived from one specimen sequenced in a study of blood T cell repertoires in COVID-19. Profiled with immunoSEQ multiplex PCR; TCRdb holds only in-frame clones, not every one. Of approximately 320,000 clones listed, 65% to 90% were seen once; the top ten hold around 6.9%. The sequencing input was peripheral blood. All receptors come from a human donor in a cohort sampled during active COVID-19.

This chain connects TRBV2 to TRBJ1-1; TRBD1 is a possible D gene (6 bases). V lost 1 base and J 3 bases, leaving 9 bases between the germline ends. Germline V gene sequence: CDR1 SNHLY, CDR2 FYNNEI. The CDR3 totals 14 residues. The CDR3 sequence is CASSEDRADTEAFF. Here the CDR3 DNA reads TGTGCCAGCAGTGAAGACAGGGCCGACACTGAAGCTTTCTTT.

This chain links TRBV10-2 with TRBJ2-1; 10 bases agree with TRBD2. The V gene's germline CDR1 is WSHSY and CDR2 SAAADI. This CDR3 has 14 amino acids. Unmatched junction bases numbered 7, after V lost 8 bases and J lost 6 bases. CDR3 amino acids: CASRRASGSNEQFF. The CDR3 nucleotides are TGCGCCAGCCGACGGGCTAGCGGGAGCAATGAGCAGTTCTTC.

This chain uses TRBV15 with TRBJ2-5; 9 bases are shared with TRBD1. Germline loops: CDR1 LNHNV, CDR2 YYDKDF (reference sequence). The CDR3 loop spans 15 amino acids. The ends lost 5 bases at V and 1 base at J; junction bases unmatched: 5. This CDR3 reads CATSLDRGPQETQYF. The CDR3 nucleotides are TGTGCCACCAGCTTGGACAGGGGTCCCCAAGAGACCCAGTACTTC.